The rows below give T cell receptor beta chains drawn from one sample of a study of T cell repertoires in cytomegalovirus infection. One entry per CDR3 protein results from TCRdb running MiXCR on the reads. The table records approximately 730,000 distinct CDR3 sequences, approximately 32% of them present only once. The antigens for these receptors are not known. The sequenced sample was cultured CD8+ T cells from PBMCs, obtained from culture after CMV antigen stimulation. All receptors derive from a human donor in good health (CMV status not recorded). Some clones in this sample may be carry-over from other donors' samples. CDR3s include the opening cysteine and the closing phenylalanine or tryptophan. The D gene is left open where the match is weak. Size tells how often a clone was seen (once, few, many) or the class of an expanded clone, and some rows leave it out.

abundance	d_gene	v_gene	j_gene	CDR3nt	CDR3aa
few	NA	TRBV7-9	TRBJ2-5	TGTGCCAGCAGCTTAGTTGAGGGTAAAGAGACCCAGTACTTC	CASSLVEGKETQYF
few	NA	TRBV11-2	TRBJ1-6	TGTGCCAGCAGCTTAGATGCGGGGCTCTATAATTCACCCCTCCACTTT	CASSLDAGLYNSPLHF
many	NA	TRBV7-9	TRBJ2-7	TGTGCCAGCAGCTTGCTGGCAAGGGGGACCTACGAGCAGTACTTC	CASSLLARGTYEQYF
many	NA	TRBV7-4	TRBJ1-5	TGTGCCAGCAGCTTAGGAAGTTGGCGGATGGGCAATCAGCCCCAGCATTTT	CASSLGSWRMGNQPQHF
many	NA	TRBV7-8	TRBJ1-1	TGTGCCAGCAGCAGAGACAGAGAAGCTTTCTTT	CASSRDREAFF
NA	NA	TRBV9	TRBJ2-6	TGTGCCAGCAGCGTAGTTGGGAGCTCTGGGGCCAACGTCCTGACTTTC	CASSVVGSSGANVLTF
NA	NA	TRBV6-4	TRBJ1-5	TGTGCCAGCAGTGAATCGGGGGTACTCAATCAGCCCCAGCATTTT	CASSESGVLNQPQHF
few	NA	TRBV2	TRBJ2-5	TGTGCTACCCCCGACGGAGCGGAAAACCTCAAGAAGACCCAGTACTTC	CATPDGAENLKKTQYF
few	NA	TRBV7-6	TRBJ2-2	TGTGCCAGCAGCTTAAATGGACCCGGGGAGCTGTTTTTT	CASSLNGPGELFF
NA	TRBD1	TRBV20-1	TRBJ2-7	TGCAGTGCTAGAGAAAGCCAACGACAGGGCGAGCAGTACTTC	CSARESQRQGEQYF
NA	TRBD1	TRBV27	TRBJ2-7	TGTGCCAGCAGTTTACAGGGGGTGCTTTACGAGCAGTACTTC	CASSLQGVLYEQYF
NA	NA	TRBV9	TRBJ1-2	TGTGCCAGCAGCGTAGCCATTGGCTATGGCTACACCTTC	CASSVAIGYGYTF
NA	NA	TRBV7-8	TRBJ2-1	TGTGCCAGCAGCACCGACCATCGCTCCTACAATGAGCAGTTCTTC	CASSTDHRSYNEQFF
few	NA	TRBV27	TRBJ2-7	TGTGCCAGCAGTTTCGGGCAGTTAACGAACGAGCAGTACTTC	CASSFGQLTNEQYF
few	NA	TRBV3-1	TRBJ2-1	TGTGCCAGCAGCCCAACGGGGGACTCCTACAATGAGCAGTTCTTC	CASSPTGDSYNEQFF
many	TRBD1	TRBV7-6	TRBJ2-2	TGTGCCAGCAGCTTAGCAGGGGGCGACACCGGGGAGCTGTTTTTT	CASSLAGGDTGELFF
NA	NA	TRBV6-2/TRBV6-3	TRBJ2-5	TGTGCCAGCACAACTAGATTTCAAGAGACCCAGTACTTC	CASTTRFQETQYF
few	NA	TRBV7-9	TRBJ2-1	TGTGCCAGCAGCCGAATTTCGGGACTCTCGTCAGGGGATGAGCAGTTCTTC	CASSRISGLSSGDEQFF
few	NA	TRBV11-2	TRBJ1-1	TGTGCCAGCAGCTTCTGGACATTCATGAACACTGAAGCTTTCTTT	CASSFWTFMNTEAFF